This TCR beta chain was recorded in a study of OX40 agonist ivuxolimab in advanced cancers. The assay was immunoSEQ multiplex PCR, and TCRdb's table has in-frame clones only and misses some. The data hold 150,000 to 190,000 clones, with 90% to 95% observed a single time. The specimen was CD4+ or CD8+ T cells sorted from blood, collected in a trial of the OX40 agonist ivuxolimab. This sequence was found in an adult with an advanced solid tumor such as melanoma, head and neck, liver or kidney cancer.

For the CDR3, the DNA is TGTGCCAGCAGTGAAGCGGCCCAAACGCAGTATTTT. It translates to CASSEAAQTQYF. The chain links TRBV6-1 to TRBJ2-3, with no clear D. Germline values: CDR1 MNHNS, CDR2 SASEGT. The CDR3 length is 12 residues. V shed 0 bases and J shed 9 bases, with 7 bases lying between them.